The 27 T cell receptor beta chains below come from one sample, sequenced in a study of blood T cell repertoires in COVID-19. Some clones are missing from TCRdb's copy, which holds only in-frame ones; the method was immunoSEQ multiplex PCR. The sample records over 350,000 clones, approximately 90% being singletons. The sequencing input was PBMCs or T cells enriched from blood (not recorded which). Receptors were obtained from a woman aged 18-30 years who had recovered from COVID-19.

The genes are TRBV11-2 and TRBJ2-2; D call uncertain. Germline V gives CDR1 SGHAT, CDR2 FQNNGV. Trimming removed 5 bases at V and 1 base at J, with 2 bases between. The CDR3 sequence is 12 residues long. CDR3 DNA sequence: TGTGCCAGCAGCCAGAACACCGGGGAGCTGTTTTTT. Protein: CASSQNTGELFF.

This chain uses TRBV7-9 with TRBJ2-7, with 9 bases aligning to TRBD1. The CDR3 spans 14 residues. CDR1 is SEHNR, CDR2 FQNEAQ, per germline (reference sequence). With V trimmed by 6 bases and J by 5 bases, 8 bases remained unmatched. This chain's CDR3 is CASSTTGGGDEQYF. The CDR3 DNA follows: TGTGCCAGCAGTACCACAGGGGGCGGCGACGAGCAGTACTTC. Full variable domain (remainder filled in from reference TRBV7-9 and TRBJ2-7): DTGVSQNPRHKITKRGQNVTFRCDPISEHNRLYWYRQTLGQGPEFLTYFQNEAQLEKSRLLSDRFSAERPKGSFSTLEIQRTEQGDSAMYLCASSTTGGGDEQYFGPGTRLTVT.

The J gene is TRBJ2-7, the V gene TRBV29-1; D is unclear. Germline CDR1 SQVTM, CDR2 ANQGSEA. With 7 bases removed from V and 3 bases from J, the gap between germline ends came to 13 bases. This CDR3 spans 12 amino acids. The CDR3, as DNA: TGCAGCGCCCTAAACGACAACTACGAGCAGTACTTC. Encoded protein: CSALNDNYEQYF.

The V gene is TRBV24-1, the J gene TRBJ2-3, with D possibly TRBD2 on 6 matching bases. V lost 2 bases and J 4 bases, leaving 15 bases between the germline ends. CDR1 and CDR2 (germline): KGHDR, SFDVKD. The CDR3 runs to 16 residues. CDR3 protein: CATSDSLAERADTQYF. The CDR3 DNA is TGTGCCACCAGTGATTCATTAGCGGAAAGGGCAGATACGCAGTATTTT.

The rearrangement uses TRBV10-3 and TRBJ2-1, with TRBD1 matching over 11 bases. This CDR3 has 14 residues. The trim removed 8 bases at V and 9 bases at J, leaving 9 bases unmatched. Germline V gene data show CDR1 as ENHRY and CDR2 as SYGVKD. The CDR3 nucleotides read TGTGCCATCCGACGGGACAGGGGGGCTGGTGAGCAGTTCTTC. It is translated as CAIRRDRGAGEQFF.

This clone was found once. The J gene is TRBJ1-1, the V gene TRBV6-5; 7 bases fit TRBD1. Germline V gene sequence: CDR1 MNHEY, CDR2 SVGAGI. The ends lost 0 bases at V and 5 bases at J; junction bases unmatched: 6. The CDR3 consists of 15 residues. CDR3 loop: CASSYSYRGGTEAFF. CDR3 coding DNA: TGTGCCAGCAGTTACTCTTACAGGGGCGGAACTGAAGCTTTCTTT.

V usage is TRBV11-2 and J usage is TRBJ1-2; 10 nucleotides match TRBD1. The germline CDR1 and CDR2 sequences are SGHAT and FQNNGV. Unmatched junction bases numbered 4, after V lost 0 bases and J lost 12 bases. This CDR3 spans 13 amino acids. CDR3 nucleotides: TGTGCCAGCAGCTTAGAGAGACAGGGGGCCAACACCTTC. It encodes CASSLERQGANTF.

The chain joins TRBV4-2 to TRBJ1-4, with 7 bases lining up with TRBD1. Germline V CDR1 and CDR2: LGHNA, YNFKEQ. CDR3 length: 16 amino acids. V gave up 4 bases and J gave up 8 bases; unmatched junction bases: 13. CDR3 sequence: CASSPNIRQGEEKLFF. CDR3 nucleotides: TGTGCCAGCAGCCCGAATATAAGACAGGGTGAGGAAAAACTGTTTTTT.

The rearrangement uses TRBV5-1 and TRBJ2-7; 9 bases match TRBD2. CDR3 length equals 15 residues. With 2 bases clipped from V and 0 bases from J, the junction kept 3 bases outside the gene matches. Germline CDR1 and CDR2: SGHRS and YFSETQ. CDR3 protein: CASSFSGGDSYEQYF. CDR3 coding DNA: TGCGCCAGCAGCTTTAGCGGGGGAGACTCCTACGAGCAGTACTTC.

This chain uses TRBV30 with TRBJ2-2; 9 nucleotides line up with TRBD1. Germline V gives CDR1 GTSNPN, CDR2 SVGIG (reference sequence). The CDR3 is made up of 14 amino acids. V trimming: 3 bases; J trimming: 5 bases; junction bases outside the gene matches: 4. CDR3 protein: CAWRTGGGTGELFF. The CDR3 nucleotides are TGTGCCTGGAGGACAGGGGGAGGTACCGGGGAGCTGTTTTTT. Supplemented by reference TRBV30 and TRBJ2-2, the full variable domain reads SQTIHQWPATLVQPVGSPLSLECTVEGTSNPNLYWYRQAAGRGLQLLFYSVGIGQISSEVPQNLSASRPQDRQFILSSKKLLLSDSGFYLCAWRTGGGTGELFFGEGSRLTVL.

Comment on this clone: Mismatch with germline at one junction end may stem from a read error. The V and J genes are TRBV6-5 and TRBJ1-5, with D perhaps matching TRBD1 (5 bases). CDR1 is MNHEY, CDR2 SVGAGI, per germline. This CDR3 comprises 13 residues. CDR3 region: CASSDSGHRPQHF. As DNA, the CDR3 is TGTGCCAGCAGTGACTCGGGGCATCGGCCCCAGCATTTT.

This rearrangement joins TRBV3-1 (or the pseudogene TRBV3-2) to TRBJ1-1; D may be TRBD1 (6 bases). CDR1 and CDR2 (germline): LGHDT, YNNKEL (reference sequence). This CDR3 has 18 amino acids. The V gene lost 4 bases and the J gene lost 0 bases, with 21 bases spanning the gap. The CDR3 DNA reads TGTGCCAGCAGCCCGAAAAAGTGGCAGACAGGCGTGAACACTGAAGCTTTCTTT. As protein: CASSPKKWQTGVNTEAFF.

The chain recombines TRBV2 with TRBJ2-4; 8 bases align to TRBD1. CDR1 SNHLY and CDR2 FYNNEI come from the germline V gene. J gave up 8 bases and V 3 bases, and 3 bases lay outside the gene matches. This CDR3 contains 13 residues. In DNA form, the CDR3 reads TGTGCCAGCAGTGAGGCAGGGGGCTACATTCAGTACTTC. This sequence encodes CASSEAGGYIQYF.

V gene TRBV19 combines with J gene TRBJ2-3; no firm D call. The CDR3 sequence is 13 residues long. V lost 5 bases to trimming and J lost 1 base, with 7 bases between them. Germline V gives CDR1 LNHDA, CDR2 SQIVND (reference sequence). In DNA form, the CDR3 reads TGTGCCAGTAGTGGGCTTCGCACAGATACGCAGTATTTT. Its translation: CASSGLRTDTQYF.

The chain joins TRBV6-6 to TRBJ1-6; D may be TRBD1 (6 bases). Trimming stripped 2 bases from V and 7 bases from J, with 9 bases between. This CDR3 spans 14 amino acids. Germline CDR1 MNHNY, CDR2 SVGAGI (reference sequence). The CDR3 loop is CASSYLQGNSPLHF. The CDR3 DNA sequence: TGTGCCAGCAGTTACCTTCAGGGGAATTCACCCCTCCACTTT.

The V call is TRBV6-4, the J call TRBJ2-5; 9 bases are shared with TRBD2. There are 16 residues in the CDR3. CDR1 and CDR2 from the germline V gene are MRHNA and SNTAGT. With 2 bases clipped from V and 5 bases from J, the junction kept 9 bases outside the gene matches. The CDR3 protein is CASSDNGGGGPETQYF. As DNA, the CDR3 is TGTGCCAGCAGTGACAATGGCGGGGGGGGCCCCGAGACCCAGTACTTC.

This rearrangement joins TRBV30 to TRBJ2-3; D unresolved. Trimming took off 2 bases at V and 4 bases at J, with 4 bases between the two ends. In germline, CDR1 is GTSNPN, CDR2 SVGIG (reference sequence). This CDR3 spans 11 amino acids. CDR3 sequence reads: CAWSTPDTQYF. CDR3 in DNA: TGTGCCTGGAGTACACCAGATACGCAGTATTTT.

This chain joins TRBV4-2 and TRBJ1-1, with 7 bases lining up with TRBD1. Trimming removed 1 base from V and 2 bases from J; junction bases left unmatched: 7. From germline, CDR1 is LGHNA and CDR2 YNFKEQ. The CDR3 spans 16 residues. The CDR3 nucleotides are TGTGCCAGCAGCCAAGGTACAGGGGACAGCAACACTGAAGCTTTCTTT. Translating gives CASSQGTGDSNTEAFF.

This rearrangement joins TRBV28 to TRBJ1-1, with 7 bases lining up with TRBD1. The CDR3 covers 14 residues. Trimming cost V 4 bases and J 2 bases; bases outside gene matches: 4. Germline CDR1 MDHEN, CDR2 SYDVKM. CDR3 protein: CASSSTGQNTEAFF. The CDR3 nucleotides are TGTGCCAGCAGTTCGACAGGGCAAAACACTGAAGCTTTCTTT.

V is TRBV18 and J is TRBJ2-7; 10 positions match TRBD1. With 4 bases clipped from V and 3 bases from J, the junction kept 3 bases outside the gene matches. This CDR3 contains 14 residues. In germline, CDR1 is KGHSH, CDR2 LQKENI. The CDR3 protein is CASSLGTGVYEQYF. CDR3 coding DNA: TGTGCCAGCTCACTAGGGACAGGGGTCTACGAGCAGTACTTC.

CDR3 nucleotide sequence: TGTGCCAGCAGCTTATACAGGGGGCTCACAGATACGCAGTATTTT. It yields the protein CASSLYRGLTDTQYF. The chain has TRBV11-2 and TRBJ2-3; 9 bases align to TRBD1. Looked up from germline, CDR1 is SGHAT and CDR2 is FQNNGV. V dropped 2 bases and J dropped 2; count of bases not matched to a gene: 2. The CDR3 has 15 amino acids.

The V and J genes are TRBV12-5 and TRBJ1-2, with D hard to call. CDR3 length: 13 residues. Germline V gene data show CDR1 as LGHNT and CDR2 as FRNRAP. V gave up 1 base and J gave up 8 bases, with 11 bases separating them. The CDR3 is CASGLGGGKGYTF. Here the CDR3 DNA reads TGTGCTAGTGGTTTGGGGGGAGGAAAGGGCTACACCTTC.

J is TRBJ2-1 and V is TRBV7-2; a weak D match, TRBD2 (5 bases). CDR3 size: 15 residues. With 1 base removed from V and 5 bases from J, the gap between germline ends came to 12 bases. Germline CDR1 and CDR2: SGHTA and FQGNSA. The CDR3 spells CASSLGWTGNNEQFF. As DNA, the CDR3 is TGTGCCAGCAGCTTAGGATGGACGGGGAACAATGAGCAGTTCTTC.

The chain has TRBV6-4 and TRBJ2-5; maybe TRBD2 (6 bases). Trimming pared 2 bases from V and 5 bases from J, leaving 12 bases between. The length of the CDR3 is 14 residues. Germline values: CDR1 MRHNA, CDR2 SNTAGT. CDR3 coding DNA: TGTGCCAGCAGTGACGGCGGGGACCCCGAGACCCAGTACTTC. Translation: CASSDGGDPETQYF.

The chain is built from TRBV5-6 and TRBJ2-7, with D possibly matching TRBD2 (6 bases). The germline CDR1 and CDR2 sequences are SGHDT and YYEEEE. This CDR3 contains 15 residues. The V end was cut by 0 bases, the J end by 0 bases, with 10 bases between. CDR3 loop: CASSLDGLSSYEQYF. CDR3 bases: TGTGCCAGCAGCTTGGATGGACTAAGCTCCTACGAGCAGTACTTC. Filled out from reference TRBV5-6 and TRBJ2-7, the complete variable domain reads DAGVTQSPTHLIKTRGQQVTLRCSPKSGHDTVSWYQQALGQGPQFIFQYYEEEERQRGNFPDRFSGHQFPNYSSELNVNALLLGDSALYLCASSLDGLSSYEQYFGPGTRLTVT.

Only a few counts were recorded for this clone. The chain has TRBV2 and TRBJ1-3; 9 nucleotides align to TRBD1. V was clipped by 6 bases and J by 4 bases; unmatched bases: 10. In germline, CDR1 is SNHLY, CDR2 FYNNEI. CDR3 length: 16 residues. The CDR3 here is CASSAKTGGYGNTIYF. CDR3 nucleotides: TGTGCCAGCAGCGCGAAGACAGGGGGTTACGGAAACACCATATATTTT.

The chain is built from TRBV7-9 and TRBJ2-7, with 7 nucleotides matching TRBD1. The CDR3 runs 13 residues. Germline CDR1 is SEHNR and CDR2 is FQNEAQ (reference sequence). The ends lost 5 bases at V and 6 bases at J; junction bases unmatched: 7. The CDR3 sequence: CASSPGTGVEQYF. The CDR3 DNA is TGTGCCAGCAGCCCCGGCACAGGGGTCGAGCAGTACTTC.